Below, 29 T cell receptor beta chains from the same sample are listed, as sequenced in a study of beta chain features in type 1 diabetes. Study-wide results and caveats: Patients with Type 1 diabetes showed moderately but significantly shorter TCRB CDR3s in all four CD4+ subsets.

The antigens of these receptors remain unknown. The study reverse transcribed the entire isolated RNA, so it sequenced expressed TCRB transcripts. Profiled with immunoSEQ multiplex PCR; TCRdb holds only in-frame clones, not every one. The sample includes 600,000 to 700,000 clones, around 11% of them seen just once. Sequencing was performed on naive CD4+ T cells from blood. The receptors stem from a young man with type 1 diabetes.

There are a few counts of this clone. The CDR3 sequence is CASSLGVGGGVSYEQYF. The CDR3 nucleotides are TGCGCCAGCAGCTTGGGTGTAGGCGGGGGAGTCTCCTACGAGCAGTACTTC. The chain couples TRBV5-1 to TRBJ2-7; 7 bases line up with TRBD2. The germline gives CDR1 SGHRS, CDR2 YFSETQ. V shed 0 bases, J shed 0 bases, and the junction held 9 bases outside the gene matches. This CDR3 comprises 17 residues.

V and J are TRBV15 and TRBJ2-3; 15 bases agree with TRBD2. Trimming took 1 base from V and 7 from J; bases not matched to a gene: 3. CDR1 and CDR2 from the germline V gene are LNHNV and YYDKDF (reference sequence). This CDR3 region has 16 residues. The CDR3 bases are TGTGCCACCAGCAGAGGGACTAGCGGGGGGGGAAATACGCAGTATTTT. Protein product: CATSRGTSGGGNTQYF.

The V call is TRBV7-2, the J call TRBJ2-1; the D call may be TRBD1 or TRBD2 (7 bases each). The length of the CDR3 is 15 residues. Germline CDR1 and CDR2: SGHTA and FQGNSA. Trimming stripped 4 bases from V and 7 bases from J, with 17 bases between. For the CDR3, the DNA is TGTGCCAGCAGCTCCCAGGGGGGGCTGAATAATGAGCAGTTCTTC. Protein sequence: CASSSQGGLNNEQFF.

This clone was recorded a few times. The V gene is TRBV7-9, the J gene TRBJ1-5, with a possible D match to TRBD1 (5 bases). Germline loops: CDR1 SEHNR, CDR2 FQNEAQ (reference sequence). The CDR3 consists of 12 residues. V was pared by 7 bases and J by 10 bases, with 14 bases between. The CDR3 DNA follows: TGTGCCAGCACCCCCCTCCAGGGACCCCAGCATTTT. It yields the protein CASTPLQGPQHF.

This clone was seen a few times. The chain's CDR3 is CSAVSRDIQYF. In nucleotides, the CDR3 is TGCAGCGCCGTCTCGAGGGACATTCAGTACTTC. V usage is TRBV29-1 and J usage is TRBJ2-4; D possibly corresponds to TRBD2 (5 bases). This CDR3 spans 11 amino acids. The germline gives CDR1 SQVTM, CDR2 ANQGSEA. Deletions cut 7 bases from V and 8 bases from J, with 12 bases between.

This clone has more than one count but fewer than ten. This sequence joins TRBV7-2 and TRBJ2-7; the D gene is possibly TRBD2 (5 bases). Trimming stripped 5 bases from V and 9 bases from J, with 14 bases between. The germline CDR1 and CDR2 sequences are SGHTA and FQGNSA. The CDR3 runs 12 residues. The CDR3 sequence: CASSSEREGQYF. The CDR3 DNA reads TGTGCCAGCAGCAGTGAGAGGGAAGGGCAGTACTTC.

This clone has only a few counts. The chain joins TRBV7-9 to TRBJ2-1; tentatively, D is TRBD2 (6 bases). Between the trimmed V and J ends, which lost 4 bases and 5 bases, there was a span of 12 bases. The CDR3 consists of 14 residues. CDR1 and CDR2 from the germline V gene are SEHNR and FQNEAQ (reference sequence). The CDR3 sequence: CASSSRLGHNEQFF. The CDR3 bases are TGTGCCAGCAGCTCCAGACTAGGTCACAATGAGCAGTTCTTC.

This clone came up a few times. For the CDR3, the DNA is TGTGCCAGCAGTAGCGACAGGTGGTCCTACGAGCAGTACTTC. This translates into CASSSDRWSYEQYF. The chain links TRBV2 to TRBJ2-7; D might be TRBD1 (6 bases). Germline assignment: CDR1 SNHLY and CDR2 FYNNEI. The CDR3 length is 14 residues. V was trimmed by 5 bases and J by 1 base, leaving 12 bases between them.

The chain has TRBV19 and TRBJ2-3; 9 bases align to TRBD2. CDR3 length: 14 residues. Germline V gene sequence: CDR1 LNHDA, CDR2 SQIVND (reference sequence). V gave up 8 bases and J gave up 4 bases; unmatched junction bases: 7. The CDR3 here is CASAVAGEADTQYF. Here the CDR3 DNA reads TGTGCCAGTGCCGTAGCGGGGGAGGCAGATACGCAGTATTTT.

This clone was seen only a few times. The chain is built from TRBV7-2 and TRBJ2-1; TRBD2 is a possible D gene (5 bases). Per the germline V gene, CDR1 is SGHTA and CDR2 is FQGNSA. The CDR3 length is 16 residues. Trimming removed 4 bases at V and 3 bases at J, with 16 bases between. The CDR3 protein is CASSSISTGIYNEQFF. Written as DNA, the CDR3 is TGTGCCAGCAGCTCCATCAGTACGGGGATCTACAATGAGCAGTTCTTC.

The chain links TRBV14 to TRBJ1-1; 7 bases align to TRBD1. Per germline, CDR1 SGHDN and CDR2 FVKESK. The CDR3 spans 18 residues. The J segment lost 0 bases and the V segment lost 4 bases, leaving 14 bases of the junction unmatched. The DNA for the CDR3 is TGTGCCAGCAGCCCATACGGAGGGGGCAAGAGGTTGAACACTGAAGCTTTCTTT. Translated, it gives CASSPYGGGKRLNTEAFF.

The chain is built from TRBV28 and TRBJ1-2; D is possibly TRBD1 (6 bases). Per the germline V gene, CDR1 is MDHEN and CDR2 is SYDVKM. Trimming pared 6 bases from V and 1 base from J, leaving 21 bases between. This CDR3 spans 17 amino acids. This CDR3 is CASRTTRRPQGNYGYTF. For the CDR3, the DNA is TGTGCCAGCAGAACTACTCGCCGTCCACAGGGTAACTATGGCTACACCTTC.

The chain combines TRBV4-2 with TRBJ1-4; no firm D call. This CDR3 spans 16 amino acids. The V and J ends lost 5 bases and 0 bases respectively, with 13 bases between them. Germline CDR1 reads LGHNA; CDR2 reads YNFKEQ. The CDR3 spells CASSSLTSSTNEKLFF. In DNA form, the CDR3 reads TGTGCCAGCAGCTCTCTAACCAGTTCAACTAATGAAAAACTGTTTTTT.

In DNA form, the CDR3 reads TGTGCCAGCAATCCGGGACAGGGAGACGAGCAGTACTTC. Its translation: CASNPGQGDEQYF. This rearrangement joins TRBV28 to TRBJ2-7; 9 nucleotides align to TRBD1. The V gene's germline CDR1 is MDHEN and CDR2 SYDVKM. Trimming removed 7 bases from V and 5 bases from J; junction bases left unmatched: 6. This CDR3 spans 13 amino acids.

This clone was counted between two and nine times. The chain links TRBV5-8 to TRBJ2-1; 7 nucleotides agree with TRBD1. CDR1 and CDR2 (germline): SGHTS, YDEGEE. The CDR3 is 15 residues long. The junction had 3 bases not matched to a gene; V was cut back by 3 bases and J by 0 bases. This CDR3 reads CASSSQGSSYNEQFF. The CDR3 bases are TGTGCCAGCAGCTCACAGGGGAGCTCCTACAATGAGCAGTTCTTC.

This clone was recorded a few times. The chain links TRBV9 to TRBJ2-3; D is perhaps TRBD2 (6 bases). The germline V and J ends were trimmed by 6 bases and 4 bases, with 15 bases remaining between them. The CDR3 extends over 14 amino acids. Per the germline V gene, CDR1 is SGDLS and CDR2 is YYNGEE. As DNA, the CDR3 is TGTGCCAGCAAAAAGCGGGCCGGCGCAGATACGCAGTATTTT. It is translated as CASKKRAGADTQYF.

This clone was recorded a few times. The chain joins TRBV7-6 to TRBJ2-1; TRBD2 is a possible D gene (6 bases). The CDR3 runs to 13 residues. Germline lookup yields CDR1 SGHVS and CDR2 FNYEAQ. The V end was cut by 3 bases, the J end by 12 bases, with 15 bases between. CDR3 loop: CASSFGRLDAQFF. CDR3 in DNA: TGTGCCAGCAGCTTCGGGAGATTGGACGCGCAGTTCTTC.

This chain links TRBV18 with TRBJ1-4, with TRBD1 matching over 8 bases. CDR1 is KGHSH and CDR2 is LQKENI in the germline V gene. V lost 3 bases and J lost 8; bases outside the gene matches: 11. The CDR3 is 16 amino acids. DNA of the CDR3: TGTGCCAGCTCACCTCCGGAAGACAGGGGAGGCGAAAAACTGTTTTTT. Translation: CASSPPEDRGGEKLFF.

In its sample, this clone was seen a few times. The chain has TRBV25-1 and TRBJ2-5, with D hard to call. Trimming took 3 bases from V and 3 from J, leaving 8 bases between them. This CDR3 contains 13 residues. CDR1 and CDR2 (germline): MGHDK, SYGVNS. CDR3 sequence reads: CASSDTPKETQYF. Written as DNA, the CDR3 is TGTGCCAGCAGTGATACACCCAAAGAGACCCAGTACTTC.

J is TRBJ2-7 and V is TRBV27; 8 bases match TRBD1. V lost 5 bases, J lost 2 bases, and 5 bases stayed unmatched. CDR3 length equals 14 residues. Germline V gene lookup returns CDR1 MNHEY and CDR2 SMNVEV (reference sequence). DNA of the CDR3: TGTGCCAGCAGTCAATCGGGACAGGCCTACGAGCAGTACTTC. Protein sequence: CASSQSGQAYEQYF.

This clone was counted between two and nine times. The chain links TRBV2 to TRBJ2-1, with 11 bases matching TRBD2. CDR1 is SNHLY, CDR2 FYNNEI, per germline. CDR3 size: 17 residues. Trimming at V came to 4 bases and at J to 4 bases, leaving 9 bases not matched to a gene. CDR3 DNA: TGTGCCAGCAGTGCCCTAGCGGGGGGTCTTACTTACAATGAGCAGTTCTTC. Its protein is CASSALAGGLTYNEQFF.

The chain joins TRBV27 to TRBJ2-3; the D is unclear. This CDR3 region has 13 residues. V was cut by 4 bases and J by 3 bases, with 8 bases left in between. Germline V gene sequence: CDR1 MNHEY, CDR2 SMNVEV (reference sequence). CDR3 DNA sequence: TGTGCCAGCAGTTCTCCGGGTACAGATACGCAGTATTTT. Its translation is CASSSPGTDTQYF.

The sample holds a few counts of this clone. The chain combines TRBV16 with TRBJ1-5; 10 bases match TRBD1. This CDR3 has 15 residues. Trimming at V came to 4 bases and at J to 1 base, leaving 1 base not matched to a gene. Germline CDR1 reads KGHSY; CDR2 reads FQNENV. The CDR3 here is CASSRTGGSNQPQHF. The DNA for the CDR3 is TGTGCCAGCAGCCGGACAGGGGGGAGCAATCAGCCCCAGCATTTT.

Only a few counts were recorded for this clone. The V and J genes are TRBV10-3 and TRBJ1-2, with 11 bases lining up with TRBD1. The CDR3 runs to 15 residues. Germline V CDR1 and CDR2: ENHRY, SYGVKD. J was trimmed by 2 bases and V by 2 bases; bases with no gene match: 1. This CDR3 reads CAISERDRGNYGYTF. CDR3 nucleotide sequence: TGTGCCATCAGTGAGCGGGACAGGGGGAACTATGGCTACACCTTC.

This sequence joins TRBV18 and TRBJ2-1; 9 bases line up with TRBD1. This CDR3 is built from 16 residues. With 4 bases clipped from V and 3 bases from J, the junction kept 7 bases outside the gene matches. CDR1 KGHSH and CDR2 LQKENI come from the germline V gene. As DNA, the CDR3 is TGTGCCAGCTCACTCCCCGGGACAGGGATCTACAATGAGCAGTTCTTC. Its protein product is CASSLPGTGIYNEQFF.

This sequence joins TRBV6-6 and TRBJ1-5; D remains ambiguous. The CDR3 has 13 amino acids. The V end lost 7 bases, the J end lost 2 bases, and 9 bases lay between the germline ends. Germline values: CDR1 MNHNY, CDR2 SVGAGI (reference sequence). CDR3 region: CASTSPGNQPQHF. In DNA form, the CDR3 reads TGTGCCAGCACTTCTCCGGGCAATCAGCCCCAGCATTTT.

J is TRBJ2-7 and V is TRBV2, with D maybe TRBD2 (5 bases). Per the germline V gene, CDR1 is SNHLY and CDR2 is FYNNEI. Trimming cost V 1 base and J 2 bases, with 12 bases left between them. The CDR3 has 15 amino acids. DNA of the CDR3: TGTGCCAGCAGTGAAGTTGTTAGCGCTACCTACGAGCAGTACTTC. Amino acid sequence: CASSEVVSATYEQYF.

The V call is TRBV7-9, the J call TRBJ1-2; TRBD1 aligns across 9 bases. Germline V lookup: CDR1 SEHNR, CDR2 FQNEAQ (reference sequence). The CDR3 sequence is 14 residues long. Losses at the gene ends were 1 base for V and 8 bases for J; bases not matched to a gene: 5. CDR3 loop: CASSLGRDREGYTF. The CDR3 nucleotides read TGTGCCAGCAGCTTAGGACGGGACAGGGAAGGCTACACCTTC.

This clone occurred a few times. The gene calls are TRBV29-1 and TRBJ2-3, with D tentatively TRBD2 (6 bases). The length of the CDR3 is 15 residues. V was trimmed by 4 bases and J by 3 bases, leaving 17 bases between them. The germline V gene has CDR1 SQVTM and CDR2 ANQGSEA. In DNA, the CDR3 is TGCAGCGTTGTGGGGACTCCCGGGAAGACAGATACGCAGTATTTT. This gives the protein CSVVGTPGKTDTQYF.